Detailed here is one T cell receptor beta chain. Its antigen remains unidentified. The sample is drawn from a study of T cell repertoires in cytomegalovirus infection. Overall study context: From public TCR beta signatures came an indication of both CMV infection and matching HLA type.

TCRdb re-derived calls from the reads in MiXCR, one entry per CDR3 protein. This sample has approximately 280,000 distinct CDR3 sequences, with approximately 22% found just once. The clonotype comes from a human donor in good health (CMV status not recorded). Some clones in this sample may be carry-over from other donors' samples. The sample in question was cultured PBMCs, obtained from culture after CMV antigen stimulation.

CDR3 loop: CASSYWAGGFQETQYF. The CDR3 coding sequence is TGTGCCAGCAGTTACTGGGCGGGGGGATTCCAAGAGACCCAGTACTTC. The genes are TRBV6-8 and TRBJ2-5; 8 nucleotides agree with TRBD2. V gave up 1 base and J gave up 1 base; unmatched junction bases: 5. The CDR3 runs to 16 residues. The germline CDR1 and CDR2 sequences are MNHGY and SAAAGT.